The present T cell receptor beta chain was sequenced within a study of CD8 T cells in ankylosing spondylitis. Study results and caveats: Past studies reported some motif variants in reactive arthritis synovial fluid and blood. A TCR beta motif of eight highly homologous variants appeared characteristic of ankylosing spondylitis blood. Clones linked to disease, bearing a CD8+ phenotype, were relatively rare in peripheral blood.

TCRdb analysed the 5' RACE reads with MiXCR anew, one entry per CDR3 protein. The data contain a few hundred thousand distinct CDR3 sequences, 20% to 25% of them seen just once; the ten biggest clones take up around 16%. A note on this clonotype: Its target is unknown.

The CDR3 is 15 residues long. J gave up 8 bases and V 3 bases, and 9 bases lay outside the gene matches. Per the germline V gene, CDR1 is LNHNV and CDR2 is YYDKDF (reference sequence). The chain has TRBV15 and TRBJ2-1, with 8 bases identical to TRBD2. The sequence was collected from a male donor with ankylosing spondylitis. The material sequenced was blood, either unsorted or a sorted T cell fraction (not recorded which). DNA of the CDR3: TGTGCCACCAGCAGGAGATTAGCGGGAACCGATGAGCAGTTCTTC. Translating it yields CATSRRLAGTDEQFF. The variable domain in full, with the rest retrieved from reference TRBV15 and TRBJ2-1, is DAMVIQNPRYQVTQFGKPVTLSCSQTLNHNVMYWYQQKSSQAPKLLFHYYDKDFNNEADTPDNFQSRRPNTSFCFLDIRSPGLGDTAMYLCATSRRLAGTDEQFFGPGTRLTVL.